The 6 T cell receptor beta chains below were found in one sample sequenced in a study of cytomegalovirus exposure and HLA in healthy donors. PCR involved 60 Vbeta and 13 Jbeta primers. Profiling relied on immunoSEQ multiplex PCR, and the TCRdb table lists in-frame clones only, not all of them. This table holds approximately 88,000 clones, around 82% found once. The sequenced sample consisted of PBMCs. All receptors derive from a young man in good health and CMV-seronegative.

The chain's CDR3 is CASSVEGTGGAEAFF. Here the CDR3 DNA reads TGTGCCAGCAGCGTAGAGGGCACAGGGGGGGCTGAAGCTTTCTTT. J is TRBJ1-1 and V is TRBV9, with 8 positions matching TRBD1. Germline-derived CDR1 and CDR2 are SGDLS and YYNGEE. V shed 0 bases and J 6 bases; nucleotides not matched to a gene: 7. This CDR3 is built from 15 residues.

The J gene is TRBJ1-4, the V gene TRBV19; the D gene is possibly TRBD1 (5 bases). Trimming cost V 6 bases and J 4 bases, with 18 bases left between them. Germline loops: CDR1 LNHDA, CDR2 SQIVND (reference sequence). The CDR3 extends over 16 amino acids. CDR3 amino acids: CASRSGAIRGNEKLFF. Written as DNA, the CDR3 is TGTGCCAGTAGGTCTGGGGCTATTCGAGGTAATGAAAAACTGTTTTTT.

This rearrangement joins TRBV5-1 to TRBJ1-2, with TRBD1 matching over 8 bases. The CDR3 is 15 amino acids. The V segment lost 7 bases and the J segment 4 bases; nucleotides outside the gene matches: 12. Germline lookup yields CDR1 SGHRS and CDR2 YFSETQ. As DNA, the CDR3 is TGCGCCAGCGCGAGGGGGACAGGCGTCCTCTATGGCTACACCTTC. Amino acid sequence: CASARGTGVLYGYTF.

The chain uses TRBV6-1 and TRBJ1-2, with D unresolved. Between the trimmed V and J ends, which lost 2 bases and 4 bases, there was a span of 11 bases. Germline-derived CDR1 and CDR2 are MNHNS and SASEGT. There are 14 residues in the CDR3. CDR3: CASSEREGGYGYTF. The CDR3, as DNA: TGTGCCAGCAGTGAACGTGAGGGAGGCTATGGCTACACCTTC.

The rearrangement joins TRBV10-1 to TRBJ2-3; 8 bases match TRBD2. V shed 2 bases, J shed 2 bases, and the junction held 12 bases outside the gene matches. Germline V lookup: CDR1 WNHNN, CDR2 SYGVQD (reference sequence). The CDR3 length is 18 residues. CDR3 sequence: CASSEDALTSGPTDTQYF. The CDR3 DNA reads TGCGCCAGCAGTGAGGATGCCCTCACTAGCGGACCCACAGATACGCAGTATTTT.

The DNA for the CDR3 is TGTGCCAGCAGCTGGACAGGGGGGGGCGTCTCCTACGAGCAGTACTTC. This codes for CASSWTGGGVSYEQYF. This chain joins TRBV11-2 and TRBJ2-7; 10 bases agree with TRBD1. Trimming removed 4 bases from V and 0 bases from J; junction bases left unmatched: 6. The CDR3 sequence is 16 residues long. Germline loops: CDR1 SGHAT, CDR2 FQNNGV. Full variable domain (missing parts from reference TRBV11-2 and TRBJ2-7): EAGVAQSPRYKIIEKRQSVAFWCNPISGHATLYWYQQILGQGPKLLIQFQNNGVVDDSQLPKDRFSAERLKGVDSTLKIQPAKLEDSAVYLCASSWTGGGVSYEQYFGPGTRLTVT.